This T cell receptor (beta chain) was retrieved from a study of shared clonotypes between healthy human individuals (dated by TCRdb to between 2020 and 2021). Concerning the study at large: The cohort comprised a couple of women and a few men aged 18 to 49 years. For each donor, CD4 naive and CD4 memory were each given three plates, CD8 naive was given two plates, and CD8 memory was given one plate. Blood TCR repertoires of five healthy adults were deeply sequenced to estimate repertoire size and the extent of clonotype sharing between individuals. To increase sequencing depth and limit assay-specific biases, different laboratories used diverse techniques to prepare libraries and sequence TCR repertoires. Per donor, leukapheresis produced somewhere between about 0.94 and 10 billion PBMCs. On the study overall, not on this receptor specifically: Only blood was sampled, and tissue TCR repertoires likely differ from those in blood. The genetic and exposure-history diversity represented was limited by the small number of donors. Naive subsets generally had larger estimated clonotype richness than memory subsets did. Rarefaction of sorted-subset datasets indicated incomplete sequencing despite the large sequencing depth. Compared with non-shared clonotypes, clonotypes shared by all four sorted-subset donors had higher generation probabilities. Pairwise subsampling led to the expectation that sequencing depth would affect the degree of clonotype sharing among donors. Across a handful of donors, approximately 4.6% of naive CD4, 3.5% of naive CD8, around 2.5% of memory CD4, and approximately 0.4% of memory CD8 clonotypes were shared.

The donors were healthy, HIV-negative adults with no recently reported acute infections or vaccinations. All donors were Caucasian adults living in Nashville, Tennessee, USA. Magnetic negative selection was used to enrich CD4+ T cells, after which naive cells were positively selected on CD45RA and the negative fraction became the memory subset. Blood was collected by leukapheresis, and PBMCs were isolated by Ficoll-Histopaque density gradient centrifugation and then cryopreserved in liquid nitrogen vapor phase. Purity and quantity of every magnetically sorted T cell population were checked by analytical flow cytometry. Genomic DNA was isolated from every sorted fraction and measured by UV absorbance on a Nanodrop 2000c. As regards this clone: This clone's antigen is unknown. No qualities accompany the bases; no much larger clone lies one base away.

Using the deep immunoSEQ assay, multiplex PCR amplified TCR CDR3 regions from genomic DNA. Extracted genomic DNA from each cell subset was spread evenly across all wells of several immunoSEQ 96-well plates, with each plate serving as a replicate. For sorted subsets, approximately 0.2 ug of genomic DNA, equivalent to some 30,000 T cell genomes, went into each replicate PCR. Purified libraries were quantified with a Qubit 3.0 fluorometer, sized on a Bioanalyzer 2100, and re-quantified with the KAPA Library Quantification kit. Every immunoSEQ 96-well plate was sequenced on a dedicated single-read 150-cycle Illumina NextSeq 550 flow cell. The original methods were these. The immunoSEQ output contained only junctional sequences without quality scores, so filtering could not match that applied to full-length reads. Sequences were annotated with PyIR, a Python wrapper for IgBLAST v1.9, using IMGT germline references to assign V/J genes and CDR3. Reads with weak V/J assignments (E-value above 1e-6), missing CDR3, stop codons, out-of-frame junctions, or ambiguous translated residues were removed. V3J clonotypes were defined as sequences sharing the same inferred V gene, J gene, and CDR3 amino acid sequence. To compute the percentage overlap between repertoires, the number of shared unique clonotypes was divided by the size of the smaller repertoire. Repertoire richness was assessed with RTK rarefaction, the Chao1 estimator, and Recon v2.1 estimates of unobserved clonotypes. Generation probabilities for all TCRbeta clonotypes obtained by the gDNA method from several donors were computed using OLGA. Held by TCRdb, this immuneACCESS table contains in-frame sequences only and omits some clones. Under half of the omission traces to an unresolved V gene where checked; the cause of the rest is unknown. V and J calls and clone size are those listed in that table; D and trimming were worked out from the DNA. Present in this sample are under 550,000 clones, 90% to 97% of which were seen just once. Less than 0.06% of the sample is held by the ten biggest clonotypes.

The CDR3 runs 11 amino acids, cysteine and phenylalanine included. The sequence is cut down to CDR3 DNA, 33 bases in frame from base 1. V sheds 8 bases and J sheds 3 bases, leaving 7 bases between their ends. For CDR1 and CDR2, the germline V gene lists MGHRA and YSYEKL. The chain employs TRBV4-1 and TRBJ2-5, with the D gene too uncertain to name. Sequenced input: naive CD4+ T cells sorted from blood. The sample's cell subset or site label is to be understood as: CD45RA+ positively selected. The sequence was collected from a woman aged 30 to 39 in good health. The CDR3 reads as follows: CASSHKETQYF. The nucleotides read TGCGCCAGCTCCCATAAAGAGACCCAGTACTTC.